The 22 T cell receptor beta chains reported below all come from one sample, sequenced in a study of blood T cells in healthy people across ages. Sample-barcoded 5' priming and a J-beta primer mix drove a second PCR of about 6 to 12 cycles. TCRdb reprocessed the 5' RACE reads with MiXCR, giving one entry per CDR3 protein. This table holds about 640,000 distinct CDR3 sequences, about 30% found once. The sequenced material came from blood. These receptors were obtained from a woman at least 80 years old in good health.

The CDR3 coding sequence is TGTGCCAGCAGCTTGACACAGGGTGGCAATCAGCCCCAGCATTTT. Translating gives CASSLTQGGNQPQHF. The chain is built from TRBV7-2 and TRBJ1-5; maybe TRBD1 (6 bases). The V gene lost 3 bases and the J gene lost 2 bases, with 11 bases spanning the gap. CDR1 and CDR2 from the germline V gene are SGHTA and FQGNSA. CDR3 length: 15 amino acids.

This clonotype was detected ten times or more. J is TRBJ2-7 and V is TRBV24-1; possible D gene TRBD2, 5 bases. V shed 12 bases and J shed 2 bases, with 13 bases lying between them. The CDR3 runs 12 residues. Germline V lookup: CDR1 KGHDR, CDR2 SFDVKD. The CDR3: CAVGSSTYEQYF. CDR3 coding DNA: TGTGCCGTGGGGAGCAGTACCTACGAGCAGTACTTC.

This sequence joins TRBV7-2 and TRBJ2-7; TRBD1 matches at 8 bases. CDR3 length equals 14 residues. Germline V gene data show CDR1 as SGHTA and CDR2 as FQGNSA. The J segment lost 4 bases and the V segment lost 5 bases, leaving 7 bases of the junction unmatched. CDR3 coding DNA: TGTGCCAGCAGCCGATCCGACAGGGGATACGAGCAGTACTTC. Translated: CASSRSDRGYEQYF. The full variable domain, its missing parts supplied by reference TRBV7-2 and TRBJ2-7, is GAGVSQSPSNKVTEKGKDVELRCDPISGHTALYWYRQSLGQGLEFLIYFQGNSAPDKSGLPSDRFSAERTGGSVSTLTIQRTQQEDSAVYLCASSRSDRGYEQYFGPGTRLTVT.

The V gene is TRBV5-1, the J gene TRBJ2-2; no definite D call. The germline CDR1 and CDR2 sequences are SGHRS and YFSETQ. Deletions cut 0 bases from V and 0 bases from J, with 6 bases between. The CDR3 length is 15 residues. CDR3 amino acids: CASSLDPSNTGELFF. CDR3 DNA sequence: TGCGCCAGCAGCTTGGACCCCTCGAACACCGGGGAGCTGTTTTTT.

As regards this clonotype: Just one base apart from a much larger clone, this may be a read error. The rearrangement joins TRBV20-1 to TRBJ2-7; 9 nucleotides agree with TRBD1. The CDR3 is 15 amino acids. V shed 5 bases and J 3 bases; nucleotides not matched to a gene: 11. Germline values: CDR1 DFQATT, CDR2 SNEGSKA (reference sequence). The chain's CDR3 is CSAGWDRVWGYEQYF. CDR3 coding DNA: TGCAGTGCTGGCTGGGACAGGGTATGGGGCTACGAGCAGTACTTC.

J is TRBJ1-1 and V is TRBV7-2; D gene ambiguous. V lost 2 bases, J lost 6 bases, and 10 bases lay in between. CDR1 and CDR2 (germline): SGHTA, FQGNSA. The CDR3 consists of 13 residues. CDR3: CASSLIARAEAFF. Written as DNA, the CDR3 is TGTGCCAGCAGCTTAATCGCACGGGCTGAAGCTTTCTTT.

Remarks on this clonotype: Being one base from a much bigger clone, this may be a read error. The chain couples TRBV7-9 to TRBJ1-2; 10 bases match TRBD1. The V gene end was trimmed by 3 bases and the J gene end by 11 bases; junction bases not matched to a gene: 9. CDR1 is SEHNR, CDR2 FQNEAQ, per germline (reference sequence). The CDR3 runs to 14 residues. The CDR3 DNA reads TGTGCCAGCAGCTTGGCGGGACAGGGGATCCGGTACACCTTC. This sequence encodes CASSLAGQGIRYTF.

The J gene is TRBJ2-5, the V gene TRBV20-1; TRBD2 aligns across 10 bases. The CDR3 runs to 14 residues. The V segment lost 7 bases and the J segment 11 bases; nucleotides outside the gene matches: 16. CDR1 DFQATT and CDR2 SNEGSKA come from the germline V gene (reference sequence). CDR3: CSDIAGGPNNEQYF. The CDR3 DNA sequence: TGCAGTGATATAGCGGGGGGTCCGAACAATGAGCAGTACTTC.

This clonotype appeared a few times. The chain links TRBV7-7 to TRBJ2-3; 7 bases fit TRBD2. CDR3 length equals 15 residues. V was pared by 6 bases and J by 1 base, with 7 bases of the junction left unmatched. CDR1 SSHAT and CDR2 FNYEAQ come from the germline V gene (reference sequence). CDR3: CASSARGFGTDTQYF. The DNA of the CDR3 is TGTGCCAGCAGTGCGCGGGGGTTTGGCACAGATACGCAGTATTTT.

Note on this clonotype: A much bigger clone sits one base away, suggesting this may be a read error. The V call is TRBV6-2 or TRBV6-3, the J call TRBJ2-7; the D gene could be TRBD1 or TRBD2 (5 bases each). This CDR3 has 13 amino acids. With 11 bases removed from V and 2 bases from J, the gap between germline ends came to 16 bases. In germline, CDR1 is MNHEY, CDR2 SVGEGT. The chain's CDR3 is CAGNPGPTYEQYF. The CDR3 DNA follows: TGTGCCGGCAATCCGGGGCCTACCTACGAGCAGTACTTC.

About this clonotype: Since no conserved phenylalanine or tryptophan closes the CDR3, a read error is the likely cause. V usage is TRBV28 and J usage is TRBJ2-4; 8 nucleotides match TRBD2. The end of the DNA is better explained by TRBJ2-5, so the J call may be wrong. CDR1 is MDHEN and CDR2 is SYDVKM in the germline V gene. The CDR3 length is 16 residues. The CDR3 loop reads CASSCYAGGYSETQYV. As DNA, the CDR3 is TGTGCCAGCAGTTGTTATGCGGGGGGTTACTCGGAGACCCAGTACGTC.

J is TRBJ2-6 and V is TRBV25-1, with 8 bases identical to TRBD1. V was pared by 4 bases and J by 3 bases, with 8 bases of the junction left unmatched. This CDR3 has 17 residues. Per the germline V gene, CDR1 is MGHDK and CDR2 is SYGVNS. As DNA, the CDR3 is TGTGCCAGCAGTGTGGCCAGGGGGCTTGGTGGGGCCAACGTCCTGACTTTC. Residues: CASSVARGLGGANVLTF.

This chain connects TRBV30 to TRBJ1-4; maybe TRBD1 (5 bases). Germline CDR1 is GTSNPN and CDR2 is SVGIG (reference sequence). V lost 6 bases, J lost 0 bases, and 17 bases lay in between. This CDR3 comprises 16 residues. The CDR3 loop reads CACPHSGAPTNEKLFF. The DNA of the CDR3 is TGTGCCTGCCCTCACAGTGGGGCCCCAACTAATGAAAAACTGTTTTTT.

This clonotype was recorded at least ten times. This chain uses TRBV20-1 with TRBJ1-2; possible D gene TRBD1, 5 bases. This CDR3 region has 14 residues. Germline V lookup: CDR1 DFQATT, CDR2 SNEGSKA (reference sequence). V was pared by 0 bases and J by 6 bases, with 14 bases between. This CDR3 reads CSAREGLILDGYTF. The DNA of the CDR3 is TGCAGTGCTAGAGAGGGACTGATCCTGGATGGCTACACCTTC.

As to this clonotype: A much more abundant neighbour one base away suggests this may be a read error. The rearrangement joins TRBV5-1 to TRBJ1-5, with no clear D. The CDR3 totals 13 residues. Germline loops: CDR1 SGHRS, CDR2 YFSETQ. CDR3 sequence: CASSFSPNQPRHF. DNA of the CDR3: TGCGCCAGCAGCTTCTCCCCCAATCAGCCCCGGCATTTT.

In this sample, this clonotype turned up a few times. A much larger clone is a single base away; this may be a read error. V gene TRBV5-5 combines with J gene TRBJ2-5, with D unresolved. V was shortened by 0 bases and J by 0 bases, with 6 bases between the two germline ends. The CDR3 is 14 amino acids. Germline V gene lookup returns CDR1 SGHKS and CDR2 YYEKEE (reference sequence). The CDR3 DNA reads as TGTGCCAGCAGCTTGGAGCTGCACCAAGAGACCCAGTACTTC. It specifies CASSLELHQETQYF. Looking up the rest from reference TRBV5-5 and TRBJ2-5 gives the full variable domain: DAGVTQSPTHLIKTRGQQVTLRCSPISGHKSVSWYQQVLGQGPQFIFQYYEKEERGRGNFPDRFSARQFPNYSSELNVNALLLGDSALYLCASSLELHQETQYFGPGTRLLVL.

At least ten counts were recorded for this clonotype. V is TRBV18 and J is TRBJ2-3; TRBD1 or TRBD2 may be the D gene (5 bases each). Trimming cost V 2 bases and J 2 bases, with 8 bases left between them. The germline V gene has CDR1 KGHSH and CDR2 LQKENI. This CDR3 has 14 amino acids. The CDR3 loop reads CASSPGGSTDTQYF. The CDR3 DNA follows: TGTGCCAGCTCACCAGGGGGATCCACAGATACGCAGTATTTT. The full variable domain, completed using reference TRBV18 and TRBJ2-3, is NAGVMQNPRHLVRRRGQEARLRCSPMKGHSHVYWYRQLPEEGLKFMVYLQKENIIDESGMPKERFSAEFPKEGPSILRIQQVVRGDSAAYFCASSPGGSTDTQYFGPGTRLTVL.

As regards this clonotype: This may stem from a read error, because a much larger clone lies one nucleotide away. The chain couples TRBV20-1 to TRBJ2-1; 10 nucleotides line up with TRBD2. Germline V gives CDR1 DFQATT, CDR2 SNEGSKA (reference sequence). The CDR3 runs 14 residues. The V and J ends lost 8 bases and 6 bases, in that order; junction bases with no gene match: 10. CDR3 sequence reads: CSTAGTSVSNEQFF. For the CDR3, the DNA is TGCAGTACGGCCGGGACTAGCGTATCCAATGAGCAGTTCTTC.

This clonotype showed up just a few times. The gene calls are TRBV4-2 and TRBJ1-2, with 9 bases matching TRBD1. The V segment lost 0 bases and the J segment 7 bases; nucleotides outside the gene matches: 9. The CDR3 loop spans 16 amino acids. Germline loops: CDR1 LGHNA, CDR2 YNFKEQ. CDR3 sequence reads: CASSQESGTGSGGYTF. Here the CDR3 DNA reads TGTGCCAGCAGCCAAGAATCCGGGACAGGGAGTGGTGGCTACACCTTC.

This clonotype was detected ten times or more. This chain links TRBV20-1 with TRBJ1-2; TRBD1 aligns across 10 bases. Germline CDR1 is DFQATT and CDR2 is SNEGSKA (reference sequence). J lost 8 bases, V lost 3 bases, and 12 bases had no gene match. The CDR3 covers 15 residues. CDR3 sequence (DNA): TGCAGTGCTAGTGATCCCAGACAGGGGGCGAGAGGCTACACCTTC. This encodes CSASDPRQGARGYTF.

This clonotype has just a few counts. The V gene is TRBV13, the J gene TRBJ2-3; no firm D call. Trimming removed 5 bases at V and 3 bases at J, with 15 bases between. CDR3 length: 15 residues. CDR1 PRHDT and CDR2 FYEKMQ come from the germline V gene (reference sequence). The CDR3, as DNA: TGTGCCAGCAGCCGGAAAAGGGTGGGGACAGATACGCAGTATTTT. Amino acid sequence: CASSRKRVGTDTQYF.

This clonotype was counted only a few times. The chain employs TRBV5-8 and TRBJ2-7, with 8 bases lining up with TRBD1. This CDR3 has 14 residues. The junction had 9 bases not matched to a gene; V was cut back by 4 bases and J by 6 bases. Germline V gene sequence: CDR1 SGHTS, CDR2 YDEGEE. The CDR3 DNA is TGTGCCAGCAGCATGGACAGGGTAGGGGCCGAGCAGTACTTC. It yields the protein CASSMDRVGAEQYF.